This T cell receptor beta chain appears in the sequencing data of a study of cytomegalovirus exposure and HLA in healthy donors. Overall study: Drawn from HLA-typed donors, approximately 86 million unique TCRs were held in an early data release. The study, taken as a whole, reports: Within the data, a cluster of highly shared sequence variants was likely a sequencing artifact.

60 Vbeta and 13 Jbeta primers were used in PCR. Assay: immunoSEQ multiplex PCR; the TCRdb copy retains only in-frame clones and omits some. The profile shows about 110,000 clones, 69% of them singletons. Notes on this clone: Its specificity is not known. Additional DNA sequences in this sample encode the identical CDR3.

The source material was PBMCs. The TCR was taken from a woman in her 70s in good health and CMV-seropositive.

The CDR3 DNA sequence: TGTGCCAGCAGTTACTCGACGGGAAGCACAGATACGCAGTATTTT. This codes for CASSYSTGSTDTQYF. The chain is built from TRBV6-5 and TRBJ2-3; tentative D call: TRBD2 (5 bases). V was shortened by 0 bases and J by 0 bases, with 7 bases between the two germline ends. CDR3 length equals 15 residues. Germline-derived CDR1 and CDR2 are MNHEY and SVGAGI.